This T cell receptor beta chain was captured by sequencing in a study of spatial heterogeneity in lung cancer. As for the study in general: Sequence detection consistently recorded a greater number of beta-chain than alpha-chain sequences. Whole-study results and caveats: Estimates put coverage of tumor T cells approximately 7% for alpha and roughly 12% for beta chains. Tracking of tumor mutation counts was seen in expanded intratumoral alpha and beta TCR counts.

In TCRdb, the 5' RACE reads were re-called with MiXCR into one record per CDR3 protein. The sample records about 11,000 distinct CDR3 sequences, 9.5% to 13% being singletons. On this clonotype: The antigen remains unidentified.

Time point denoted: sample taken at primary tumor resection. The CDR3 has 14 amino acids. Germline trimming cut 6 bases from V and 6 bases from J; bases unmatched to any gene: 6. CDR1 and CDR2 from the germline V gene are PRHDT and FYEKMQ (reference sequence). The chain carries TRBV13 and TRBJ2-2; 8 positions match TRBD1. This TCR was sampled from a female donor with early-stage non-small cell lung cancer. Sequencing used lung tumor tissue, obtained at surgery. This CDR3 reads CASRSPGGPGELFF. The DNA for the CDR3 is TGTGCCAGCAGATCTCCAGGGGGCCCCGGGGAGCTGTTTTTT. The full variable domain, completed using reference TRBV13 and TRBJ2-2, is AAGVIQSPRHLIKEKRETATLKCYPIPRHDTVYWYQQGPGQDPQFLISFYEKMQSDKGSIPDRFSAQQFSDYHSELNMSSLELGDSALYFCASRSPGGPGELFFGEGSRLTVL.